This is a list of T cell receptor beta chains from one sample in a study of T cells in tuberculosis. Using immunoSEQ multiplex PCR, the repertoire was profiled, and TCRdb retains in-frame clones only, with some absent. The profile shows about 38,000 clones, less than 95% of them singletons. The sample in question was PBMCs, obtained at tuberculosis diagnosis. These receptor sequences come from an adult with tuberculosis. CDR3s include the opening cysteine and the closing phenylalanine or tryptophan. The D gene is left open where the match is weak. The listing skips clone size in some rows; elsewhere it reads once, few, many or a size class.

v_gene	d_gene	j_gene	abundance	CDR3aa	CDR3nt
TRBV7-9	TRBD2	TRBJ2-1	-	CASSLELAGAGEQFF	TGTGCCAGCAGCTTAGAACTAGCGGGGGCTGGTGAGCAGTTCTTC
TRBV2	-	TRBJ1-2	-	CASSEVFGRARPSNYGYTF	TGTGCCAGCAGTGAAGTGTTCGGCAGGGCCCGACCTTCTAACTATGGCTACACCTTC
TRBV7-9	TRBD1	TRBJ1-2	once	CASSETGVGGYTF	TGTGCCAGCAGCGAAACAGGGGTTGGGGGCTACACCTTC
TRBV27	-	TRBJ2-3	few	CASSPATGRDYNTDTQYF	TGTGCCAGCAGTCCGGCGACGGGAAGGGATTATAACACAGATACGCAGTATTTT
TRBV2	-	TRBJ1-1	-	CASSEARAGTEAFF	TGTGCCAGCAGTGAAGCGAGGGCGGGAACTGAAGCTTTCTTT
TRBV5-8	TRBD1	TRBJ1-4	-	CASSADRGRRATNEKLFF	TGTGCCAGCAGCGCTGACAGGGGGCGACGGGCAACTAATGAAAAACTGTTTTTT
TRBV5-1	-	TRBJ2-7	-	CASSLDPPSDEQYF	TGCGCCAGCAGCTTGGACCCCCCTTCGGACGAGCAGTACTTC
TRBV18	TRBD1	TRBJ2-7	-	CASSTRDRVGEQYF	TGTGCCAGCTCAACGCGGGACAGGGTGGGCGAGCAGTACTTC
TRBV9	-	TRBJ1-3	-	CASSVSSGNTIYF	TGTGCCAGCAGCGTCAGCTCTGGAAACACCATATATTTT
TRBV10-3	TRBD1	TRBJ1-6	-	CAISGTGRDNSPLHF	TGTGCCATCAGCGGGACAGGGAGAGATAATTCACCCCTCCACTTT
TRBV5-1	TRBD1	TRBJ1-2	once	CASSPTFRTGKGGYTF	TGCGCCAGCAGTCCAACCTTTAGGACAGGGAAGGGAGGCTACACCTTC
TRBV4-1	-	TRBJ1-4	-	CASSQTTGTEKLFF	TGCGCCAGCAGCCAAACTACAGGGACCGAAAAACTGTTTTTT
TRBV6-5	TRBD1	TRBJ1-2	-	CASRRTGDGYGYTF	TGTGCCAGCAGGAGAACAGGGGACGGGTATGGCTACACCTTC
TRBV6-5	-	TRBJ2-3	-	CASSYGAGQGTQYF	TGTGCCAGCAGTTATGGGGCGGGGCAGGGTACGCAGTATTTT
TRBV9	-	TRBJ1-1	-	CASSGLMNTEAFF	TGTGCCAGCAGCGGGCTCATGAACACTGAAGCTTTCTTT
TRBV25-1	TRBD1	TRBJ2-7	-	CASSGQENSLAYEQYF	TGTGCCAGCAGCGGACAGGAAAATAGTCTCGCCTACGAGCAGTACTTC
TRBV5-4	-	TRBJ2-7	-	CASSLMRGSYEQYF	TGTGCCAGCAGCTTGATGCGGGGCTCCTACGAGCAGTACTTC
TRBV7-2	TRBD1	TRBJ1-1	once	CASTLDRGYTEAFF	TGTGCCAGCACCTTAGACAGGGGGTACACTGAAGCTTTCTTT
TRBV30	TRBD1	TRBJ1-3	-	CAWTRQGLGGNTIYF	TGTGCCTGGACGAGACAGGGACTCGGGGGAAACACCATATATTTT
TRBV18	-	TRBJ2-3	-	CASSPVPPGPTDTQYF	TGTGCCAGCTCACCAGTCCCCCCCGGTCCCACAGATACGCAGTATTTT
TRBV2	-	TRBJ2-7	-	CASSLTGVTYEQYF	TGTGCCAGCAGTTTGACAGGAGTGACCTACGAGCAGTACTTC
TRBV5-1	TRBD1	TRBJ2-7	few	CASSLGGTGFSYEQYF	TGCGCCAGCAGCTTGGGGGGGACAGGATTCTCCTACGAGCAGTACTTC
TRBV7-2	TRBD1	TRBJ1-2	once	CASSYVGQGKGYTF	TGTGCCAGCAGCTATGTGGGACAGGGGAAGGGCTACACCTTC
TRBV2	-	TRBJ2-3	-	CASSPGDLWTDTQYF	TGTGCCAGTTCCCCCGGGGATTTATGGACAGATACGCAGTATTTT
TRBV9	TRBD2	TRBJ2-5	-	CASSVAGGIETQYF	TGTGCCAGCAGCGTAGCGGGGGGGATAGAGACCCAGTACTTC
TRBV5-1	-	TRBJ1-2	-	CASSSERANYGYTF	TGCGCCAGCAGCTCCGAAAGAGCCAACTATGGCTACACCTTC
TRBV21-1	-	TRBJ1-1	-	CASRRFRGWGNPEAFF	TGTGCCAGCAGAAGGTTCAGGGGTTGGGGAAACCCTGAAGCTTTCTTT
TRBV6-5	TRBD1	TRBJ1-2	-	CASSYGTVPWGYTF	TGTGCCAGCAGTTACGGGACAGTCCCATGGGGCTACACCTTC
TRBV4-3	-	TRBJ2-1	-	CASSQEPGSYNEQFF	TGCGCCAGCAGCCAAGAACCCGGGAGCTACAATGAGCAGTTCTTC
TRBV13	-	TRBJ2-7	-	CATSRGGYEQYF	TGTGCCACCTCAAGGGGGGGGTACGAGCAGTACTTC
TRBV18	TRBD1	TRBJ1-2	-	CASSPVGQGNGYTF	TGTGCCAGCTCACCAGTGGGACAGGGTAATGGCTACACCTTC
TRBV15	TRBD2	TRBJ2-7	-	CATSRGALAGDKTYEQYF	TGTGCCACCAGCAGAGGGGCACTAGCGGGGGACAAAACCTACGAGCAGTACTTC
TRBV19	TRBD1	TRBJ2-3	once	CASSSSIRDRWTDTQYF	TGTGCCAGTAGTTCCTCTATCCGGGACAGGTGGACAGATACGCAGTATTTT
TRBV4-1	-	TRBJ2-7	once	CASSQGALAYEQYF	TGCGCCAGCAGCCAAGGGGCGCTGGCCTACGAGCAGTACTTC
TRBV2	TRBD1	TRBJ1-5	-	CASRGRGDVKPQHF	TGTGCCAGCAGGGGCAGGGGGGATGTGAAGCCCCAGCATTTT
TRBV12-5	-	TRBJ2-2	-	CASGLNTVNTGELFF	TGTGCTAGTGGTTTGAACACAGTGAACACCGGGGAGCTGTTTTTT
TRBV27	TRBD1	TRBJ1-6	-	CASHSKQGYNSPLHF	TGTGCCAGCCACTCAAAACAGGGGTATAATTCACCCCTCCACTTT
TRBV27	TRBD1	TRBJ1-1	-	CASSFSHRGRPEAFF	TGTGCCAGCAGTTTTTCTCACAGGGGGAGGCCTGAAGCTTTCTTT
TRBV5-1	-	TRBJ1-3	-	CASSLSQPDDTIYF	TGCGCCAGCAGCTTGTCACAGCCCGATGACACCATATATTTT
TRBV7-8	TRBD1	TRBJ1-4	-	CASSLDGQGVATNEKLFF	TGTGCCAGCAGCTTAGACGGACAGGGCGTTGCAACTAATGAAAAACTGTTTTTT
TRBV7-6	-	TRBJ2-7	-	CASSLERRDHEQYF	TGTGCCAGCAGCTTAGAGAGGAGGGACCACGAGCAGTACTTC
TRBV11-2	-	TRBJ2-5	-	CASSFGARRETQYF	TGTGCCAGCAGCTTTGGGGCGCGACGGGAGACCCAGTACTTC
TRBV18	TRBD1	TRBJ1-2	-	CASSPMGQGNYGYTF	TGTGCCAGCTCACCAATGGGACAGGGGAACTATGGCTACACCTTC
TRBV2	-	TRBJ2-7	-	CASSVVGVSYEQYF	TGTGCCAGCAGTGTAGTTGGAGTGTCCTACGAGCAGTACTTC
TRBV5-1	TRBD2	TRBJ2-5	-	CASWSGTSGQETQYF	TGCGCCAGCTGGTCCGGGACTAGCGGCCAAGAGACCCAGTACTTC
TRBV6-1	TRBD1	TRBJ1-2	-	CASQDRVNYGYTF	TGTGCCAGTCAGGACAGGGTGAACTATGGCTACACCTTC
TRBV9	-	TRBJ2-1	-	CASSSAPRAYNEQFF	TGTGCCAGCAGCTCTGCGCCCCGGGCCTACAATGAGCAGTTCTTC
TRBV18	TRBD2	TRBJ2-2	-	CASSPLSGDTGELFF	TGTGCCAGCTCACCTCTGAGCGGGGACACCGGGGAGCTGTTTTTT
TRBV19	TRBD1	TRBJ1-5	-	CASSTTAGGEHSNQPQHF	TGTGCCAGTAGTACAACGGCAGGGGGAGAACATAGCAATCAGCCCCAGCATTTT
TRBV29-1	-	TRBJ2-1	-	CSVITRSFGEQFF	TGCAGCGTTATAACGAGGTCCTTTGGTGAGCAGTTCTTC
TRBV19	-	TRBJ2-2	-	CASRDGGLDVTGELFF	TGTGCCAGTAGGGATGGGGGCCTCGATGTCACCGGGGAGCTGTTTTTT
TRBV30	-	TRBJ1-1	-	CAWSSGGDTEAFF	TGTGCCTGGAGTTCAGGAGGGGACACTGAAGCTTTCTTT